The entry that follows covers one T cell receptor beta chain sequence. Its antigen has not been determined. Base qualities are missing; no much larger clone stands one base away. This sample is drawn from a study of patients and donors after allogeneic stem cell transplantation (dated by TCRdb to the early 2020s). Its CDR3 holds 14 amino acids, cysteine through phenylalanine. Of all the DNA, just the CDR3 is kept, 42 bases in frame from base 1. From a lookup of the germline V gene, CDR1 and CDR2 are ENHRY and SYGVKD. The junction carries 13 bases between V and J, which are trimmed by 3 bases and 7 bases respectively. The library was built by means of RT-PCR. Sequenced using a NextSeq 550. TCRdb reworked the public reads: Q25 trimming with fastp, MiXCR clone assembly, productive beta chains retained. CDR3 protein sequences are deduplicated, and each keeps its most common genes and DNA. In this sample the table shows over 400,000 distinct CDR3 sequences, 16% of which occur a single time. Less than 8.5% of the sample is held by the ten biggest clonotypes.

Here the chain combines TRBV10-3 and TRBJ1-5; tentative D gene TRBD1, with 5 bases matching. Sequencing input: blood, either unsorted or a sorted T cell fraction (not recorded which). This receptor was taken from a human donor who was either an allogeneic HSCT recipient or a stem cell or donor lymphocyte infusion donor (not recorded which). It is not recorded whose cells these are; they may come from a transplant donor. CDR3 sequence: CAISDLGGGQPQHF. The DNA sequence is as follows: TGTGCCATCAGTGATTTGGGGGGGGGGCAGCCCCAGCATTTT.